The sequence of this T cell receptor beta chain was determined in a study of blood T cell repertoires in COVID-19. Study details: From the United States, Italy and Spain came samples of acute and convalescent COVID-19. In each case, the material was cDNA or gDNA derived from T cells, B-cell-depleted T cells, or PBMCs.

The CDR3 sequence is 16 residues long. Germline V CDR1 and CDR2: SNHLY, FYNNEI. V was clipped by 3 bases and J by 6 bases, with 21 bases between them. In the authors' workflow: It was from reference gene primer amplification that nucleated cell counts were estimated. This table comes from immunoSEQ multiplex PCR, and its TCRdb copy is limited to in-frame clones, with some not included. The V and J calls and clone size are taken from that table; D and trimming were inferred from the DNA. The data contain more than 45,000 clones, 60% to 85% of them singletons. The chain combines TRBV2 with TRBJ2-7; D is unclear. The origin of this receptor is a human donor in a cohort sampled during active COVID-19. Specimen: peripheral blood. The DNA for the CDR3 is TGTGCCAGCAGTGAGCCCCATAGGTCACGACTTAGCGAGCAGTACTTC. Translated, it gives CASSEPHRSRLSEQYF.